Sequencing of this T cell receptor (beta chain) was carried out in a study of T cells in Graves' hyperthyroidism and ophthalmopathy. The CDR3 spans 15 residues, counting both ends. Germline values: CDR1 MNHEY, CDR2 SMNVEV (reference sequence). Recently diagnosed hyperthyroidism of less than 2 months' duration affected patients aged 18 to 65. This clonotype was counted at least ten times. The DNA is omitted, as the CDR3 cannot be located on it reliably, and the CDR3 follows TCRdb's listing. RNA transcripts gave rise to amplified TCR beta CDR3 regions. RT-PCR in the first round (using the HTBI primer set) targeted the TCR CDR3. MiXCR, applied by TCRdb to the multiplex PCR reads, yields one record per CDR3 protein. The data hold a few hundred thousand distinct CDR3 sequences, with 15% to 19% observed a single time.

This TCR derives from a woman in her late teens or twenties with Graves' hyperthyroidism that later progressed to Graves' ophthalmopathy. The genes are TRBV27 and TRBJ1-2. The source material was blood. CDR3 residues: CASSSSVQLGYGYTF.